These T cell receptor beta chains were read from a single sample in a study of T and B cells in COVID-19 patients. TCRdb re-called the multiplex PCR reads through MiXCR, storing one row per CDR3 protein. Here the sample spans around 21,000 distinct CDR3 sequences, approximately 30% being singletons. Sequenced: blood. The receptors were sampled from a human donor who had recovered from COVID-19. Each CDR3 is given with its conserved first and last residue. A D gene is named only where the DNA matches it firmly. Size values are once, few and many counts, or a class for expanded clones, and some rows have none.

d_call clone_size j_call v_call cdr3_nt cdr3_aa
NA NA TRBJ2-5 TRBV18 TGTGCCAGCTCACCATCCCGCGGCGAGACCCAGTACTTC CASSPSRGETQYF
NA NA TRBJ1-3 TRBV6-5 TGTGCCAGCAGTTACTCTCGGGTTTCTGGAAACACCATATATTTT CASSYSRVSGNTIYF
NA many TRBJ2-7 TRBV6-5 TGTGCCAGCAGTCTCGGGACGGAAGATTACGAGCAGTACTTC CASSLGTEDYEQYF
TRBD2 many TRBJ2-3 TRBV10-3 TGTGCCATCAGTGCTTACCGGGGGGGTCGAGGAACAGATACGCAGTATTTT CAISAYRGGRGTDTQYF
NA NA TRBJ1-5 TRBV6-1 TGTGCCAGCAGTGTTAGTAAGGGGGGTGGTCAGCCCCAGCATTTT CASSVSKGGGQPQHF
NA medium-sized TRBJ2-1 TRBV29-1 TGCAGCGTTGAAGGGCACCGGGGCAATGAGCAGTTCTTC CSVEGHRGNEQFF
NA medium-sized TRBJ2-5 TRBV19 TGTGCCAGTGGAGGCGAGACCCAGTACTTC CASGGETQYF
NA NA TRBJ1-6 TRBV20-1 TGCAGTGCTAGAGGAGACAGCTCTAATTCACCCCTCCACTTT CSARGDSSNSPLHF
TRBD1 NA TRBJ2-1 TRBV20-1 TGCAGTGCTACGGACAGGAGCCCCTACAATGAGCAGTTCTTC CSATDRSPYNEQFF
NA NA TRBJ2-3 TRBV14 TGTGCCAGCAGCCACCTGAAAGGGGGGGACACAGATACGCAGTATTTT CASSHLKGGDTDTQYF
TRBD1 NA TRBJ2-7 TRBV18 TGTGCCAGCTCACCGAATCCCGGGACAGGGGGCTACGAGCAGTACTTC CASSPNPGTGGYEQYF